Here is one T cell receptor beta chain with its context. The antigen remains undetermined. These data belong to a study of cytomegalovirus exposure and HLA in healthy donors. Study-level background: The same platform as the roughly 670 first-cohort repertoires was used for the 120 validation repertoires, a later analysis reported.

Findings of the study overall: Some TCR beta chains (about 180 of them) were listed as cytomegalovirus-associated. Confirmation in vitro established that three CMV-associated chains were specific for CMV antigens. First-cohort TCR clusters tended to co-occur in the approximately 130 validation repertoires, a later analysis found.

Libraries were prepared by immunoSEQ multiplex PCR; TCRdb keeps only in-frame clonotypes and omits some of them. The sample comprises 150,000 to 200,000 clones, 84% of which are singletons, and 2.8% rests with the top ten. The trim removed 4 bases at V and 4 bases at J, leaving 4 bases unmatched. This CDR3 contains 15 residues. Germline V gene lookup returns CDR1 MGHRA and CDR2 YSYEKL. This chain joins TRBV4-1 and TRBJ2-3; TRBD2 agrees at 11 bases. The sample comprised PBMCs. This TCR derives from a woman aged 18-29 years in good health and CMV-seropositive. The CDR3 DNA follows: TGCGCCAGCAGCCTGATAGCGGGGGGGCCAGATACGCAGTATTTT. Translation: CASSLIAGGPDTQYF.